These 23 T cell receptor beta chains originate from one sample sequenced in a study of T cell responses to AZD1222 COVID-19 vaccine (dated by TCRdb to about 2021). Library prep was done by the immunoSEQ multiplex PCR assay. Imported from immuneACCESS, the table was reduced by TCRdb to in-frame sequences with V and J called. These copies leave out some clones; in studies compared against another copy, an unresolved V gene accounts for under half, and the cause of the remainder is not known. The sample profile shows 200,000 or so clones; almost 95% of them were found once. The ten biggest clones cover roughly a tenth of the sample. According to the study, the label for this sample's time point signals: baseline before first vaccination. Sequences were derived from peripheral blood, sampled on day 0 of AZD1222 vaccination. Receptor source: an adult in good health.

The gene calls are TRBV10-1 and TRBJ2-7, with D possibly matching TRBD2 (5 bases). This CDR3 comprises 13 residues. In germline, CDR1 is WNHNN, CDR2 SYGVQD (reference sequence). With 4 bases removed from V and 8 bases from J, the gap between germline ends came to 15 bases. CDR3 loop: CASSVATGGQQYF. CDR3 coding DNA: TGCGCCAGCAGTGTGGCCACCGGAGGTCAGCAGTACTTC.

The chain employs TRBV10-3 and TRBJ1-4, with D perhaps matching TRBD1 (5 bases). Germline V gene lookup returns CDR1 ENHRY and CDR2 SYGVKD. The V gene lost 1 base and the J gene lost 8 bases, with 11 bases spanning the gap. The CDR3 has 14 residues. CDR3 DNA: TGTGCCATCAGTGAGTTTCAGGGACGAGAAAAACTGTTTTTT. Its protein is CAISEFQGREKLFF.

In its sample, this clone was seen once. This rearrangement joins TRBV29-1 to TRBJ2-7; a possible D gene is TRBD2 (5 bases). The CDR3 loop spans 14 amino acids. Germline CDR1 SQVTM, CDR2 ANQGSEA. The V and J ends lost 4 bases and 3 bases respectively, with 16 bases between them. CDR3 DNA sequence: TGCAGCGTTGTTACACGGGAATCGGGCTACGAGCAGTACTTC. As protein: CSVVTRESGYEQYF.

This clone was observed a single time. The rearrangement links TRBV10-2 to TRBJ1-1; the D is unclear. This CDR3 has 13 amino acids. The V gene's germline CDR1 is WSHSY and CDR2 SAAADI. Trimming cost V 2 bases and J 2 bases, with 6 bases left between them. CDR3 amino acids: CASSEGSNTEAFF. The CDR3 coding sequence is TGCGCCAGCAGTGAGGGGTCAAACACTGAAGCTTTCTTT.

The chain links TRBV7-8 to TRBJ2-1, with D maybe TRBD2 (5 bases). V lost 4 bases to trimming and J lost 3 bases, with 22 bases between them. The CDR3 extends over 18 amino acids. Germline V gene lookup returns CDR1 SGHVS and CDR2 FQNEAQ. The CDR3 nucleotides read TGTGCCAGCAGCTACCCTCTCCAGCTAGCTGCCGACTACAATGAGCAGTTCTTC. It translates to CASSYPLQLAADYNEQFF.

The J gene is TRBJ2-7, the V gene TRBV28, with D perhaps TRBD1 (6 bases). The V gene lost 8 bases and the J gene lost 5 bases, with 16 bases spanning the gap. The CDR3 has 13 residues. Germline CDR1 reads MDHEN; CDR2 reads SYDVKM. In nucleotides, the CDR3 is TGTGCCAGCTCCCGAAACAGGGACCACGAGCAGTACTTC. Residues: CASSRNRDHEQYF.

The chain couples TRBV5-8 to TRBJ2-5, with 9 bases lining up with TRBD2. Trimming took 4 bases from V and 4 from J; bases not matched to a gene: 8. Germline values: CDR1 SGHTS, CDR2 YDEGEE. This CDR3 is 15 amino acids long. This CDR3 is CASSPEGTSLETQYF. DNA for the CDR3: TGTGCCAGCAGCCCTGAGGGGACTAGCCTAGAGACCCAGTACTTC.

V gene TRBV7-6 combines with J gene TRBJ2-3; no reliable D call. In germline, CDR1 is SGHVS, CDR2 FNYEAQ. Trimming stripped 5 bases from V and 4 bases from J, with 10 bases between. CDR3 length: 13 residues. CDR3 in amino acids: CASSPEFPDTQYF. As DNA, the CDR3 is TGTGCCAGCAGCCCGGAGTTTCCAGATACGCAGTATTTT.

This chain joins TRBV12-3 or TRBV12-4 and TRBJ2-7; TRBD2 matches at 9 bases. This CDR3 contains 13 residues. V lost 6 bases, J lost 6 bases, and 6 bases stayed unmatched. CDR3 loop: CASSGTSKGEQYF. In nucleotides, the CDR3 is TGTGCCAGCAGCGGGACTAGCAAGGGCGAGCAGTACTTC.

This clone was counted once. The chain couples TRBV29-1 to TRBJ2-1, with D maybe TRBD2 (6 bases). Germline CDR1 reads SQVTM; CDR2 reads ANQGSEA. This CDR3 comprises 13 residues. CDR3 DNA: TGCAGTGAACGGACTACCGCTTACAATGAGCAGTTCTTC. It translates to CSERTTAYNEQFF.

The chain couples TRBV28 to TRBJ1-2; D is unclear. Germline values: CDR1 MDHEN, CDR2 SYDVKM. Trimming took off 7 bases at V and 4 bases at J, with 16 bases between the two ends. This CDR3 contains 14 residues. For the CDR3, the DNA is TGTGCCAGCACCTCGGAAGGGATACGCTATGGCTACACCTTC. Its protein product is CASTSEGIRYGYTF.

The rearrangement uses TRBV15 and TRBJ1-1, with 7 bases fitting TRBD1. CDR3 length: 15 amino acids. V lost 1 base, J lost 0 bases, and 2 bases stayed unmatched. Looked up from germline, CDR1 is LNHNV and CDR2 is YYDKDF (reference sequence). This chain's CDR3 is CATSRADRMNTEAFF. The CDR3 DNA reads TGTGCCACCAGCAGAGCGGACAGGATGAACACTGAAGCTTTCTTT.

The chain couples TRBV29-1 to TRBJ2-5, with 13 bases matching TRBD2. After removal of 3 bases from V and 3 bases from J, the junction contained 4 bases not matched to a gene. The CDR3 extends over 15 amino acids. Per germline, CDR1 SQVTM and CDR2 ANQGSEA. CDR3 DNA sequence: TGCAGCGTTGACGGGACTAGCGGGACAGAAGAGACCCAGTACTTC. Translating it yields CSVDGTSGTEETQYF.

The rearrangement uses TRBV5-1 and TRBJ2-3; 10 nucleotides agree with TRBD2. V lost 7 bases and J lost 7; bases outside the gene matches: 9. Germline CDR1 reads SGHRS; CDR2 reads YFSETQ. This CDR3 region has 14 residues. The CDR3 reads CASAPSGRVYTQYF. Here the CDR3 DNA reads TGCGCCAGCGCCCCCAGCGGGAGGGTCTATACGCAGTATTTT.

This clone was found once. The V and J genes are TRBV27 and TRBJ1-2, with D maybe TRBD1 (5 bases). The germline V gene has CDR1 MNHEY and CDR2 SMNVEV (reference sequence). V lost 4 bases and J 6 bases, leaving 12 bases between the germline ends. The CDR3 runs to 13 residues. CDR3 sequence (DNA): TGTGCCAGCAGTTCCTCCGGGACGGATGGCTACACCTTC. Its protein product is CASSSSGTDGYTF.

This clone was observed a few times. The rearrangement joins TRBV12-5 to TRBJ2-1; D unclear. CDR3 size: 13 residues. Germline V gene sequence: CDR1 LGHNT, CDR2 FRNRAP. V shed 6 bases and J shed 0 bases, with 6 bases lying between them. The CDR3 DNA follows: TGTGCTAGTGGCCCGAGCTCCTACAATGAGCAGTTCTTC. This encodes CASGPSSYNEQFF. The full variable domain, with the rest looked up from reference TRBV12-5 and TRBJ2-1, is DARVTQTPRHKVTEMGQEVTMRCQPILGHNTVFWYRQTMMQGLELLAYFRNRAPLDDSGMPKDRFSAEMPDATLATLKIQPSEPRDSAVYFCASGPSSYNEQFFGPGTRLTVL.

The chain is built from TRBV5-4 and TRBJ2-2, with D possibly being TRBD2 (6 bases). Germline V lookup: CDR1 SGHNT, CDR2 YYREEE (reference sequence). V lost 5 bases and J 0 bases, leaving 11 bases between the germline ends. The CDR3 consists of 15 residues. CDR3 sequence (DNA): TGTGCCAGCAGTCGGACTAATACGAACACCGGGGAGCTGTTTTTT. This translates into CASSRTNTNTGELFF.

The rearrangement links TRBV4-2 to TRBJ2-1; a possible D gene is TRBD2 (5 bases). CDR1 and CDR2 (germline): LGHNA, YNFKEQ. V gave up 2 bases and J gave up 5 bases, with 13 bases separating them. This CDR3 has 15 amino acids. The DNA of the CDR3 is TGTGCCAGCAGCCAAATCGGGGAACGGGACAATGAGCAGTTCTTC. It specifies CASSQIGERDNEQFF.

The chain uses TRBV7-3 and TRBJ2-1; D is unresolved. The CDR3 has 18 amino acids. The germline V and J ends were trimmed by 5 bases and 0 bases, with 20 bases remaining between them. Germline V gene data show CDR1 as SGHTA and CDR2 as FQGTGA. The CDR3 loop reads CASSPSVGRLPSYNEQFF. Here the CDR3 DNA reads TGTGCCAGCAGCCCATCAGTTGGACGTCTTCCCTCCTACAATGAGCAGTTCTTC.

V usage is TRBV6-5 and J usage is TRBJ2-3; weak D call: TRBD2 (5 bases). Germline loops: CDR1 MNHEY, CDR2 SVGAGI. The V end lost 2 bases, the J end lost 1 base, and 13 bases lay between the germline ends. The CDR3 totals 16 residues. CDR3 sequence (DNA): TGTGCCAGCAGTTACACCGGGAACCTCCGCACAGATACGCAGTATTTT. Protein product: CASSYTGNLRTDTQYF.

The chain has TRBV5-1 and TRBJ2-1; TRBD2 matches at 8 bases. The CDR3 loop spans 14 amino acids. The trim removed 3 bases at V and 5 bases at J, leaving 4 bases unmatched. Germline V CDR1 and CDR2: SGHRS, YFSETQ. CDR3 sequence (DNA): TGCGCCAGCAGCTCGGGACTAGATCACAATGAGCAGTTCTTC. It encodes CASSSGLDHNEQFF.

This chain connects TRBV14 to TRBJ2-7; D not certain. Between the trimmed V and J ends, which lost 4 bases and 3 bases, there was a span of 16 bases. Germline loops: CDR1 SGHDN, CDR2 FVKESK. This CDR3 has 15 amino acids. As DNA, the CDR3 is TGTGCCAGCAGCCCAACCAACCTTAGACGCTACGAGCAGTACTTC. Residues: CASSPTNLRRYEQYF.

This chain connects TRBV7-9 to TRBJ1-1, with 7 bases fitting TRBD1. CDR1 is SEHNR and CDR2 is FQNEAQ in the germline V gene (reference sequence). Unmatched junction bases numbered 5, after V lost 3 bases and J lost 4 bases. The CDR3 sequence is 14 residues long. The CDR3 sequence is CASSLTGLSTEAFF. CDR3 nucleotide sequence: TGTGCCAGCAGCTTGACAGGGTTGAGCACTGAAGCTTTCTTT.